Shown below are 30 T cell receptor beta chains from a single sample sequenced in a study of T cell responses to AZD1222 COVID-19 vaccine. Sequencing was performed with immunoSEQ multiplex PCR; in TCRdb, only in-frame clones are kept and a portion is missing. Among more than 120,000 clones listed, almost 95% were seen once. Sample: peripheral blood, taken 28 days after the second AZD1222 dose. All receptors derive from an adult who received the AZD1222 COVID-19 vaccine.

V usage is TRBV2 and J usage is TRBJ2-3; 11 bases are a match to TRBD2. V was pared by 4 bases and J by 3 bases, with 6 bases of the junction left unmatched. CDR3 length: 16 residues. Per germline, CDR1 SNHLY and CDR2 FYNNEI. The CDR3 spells CASSGGLAVATDTQYF. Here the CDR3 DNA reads TGTGCCAGCAGTGGGGGACTAGCGGTGGCAACAGATACGCAGTATTTT.

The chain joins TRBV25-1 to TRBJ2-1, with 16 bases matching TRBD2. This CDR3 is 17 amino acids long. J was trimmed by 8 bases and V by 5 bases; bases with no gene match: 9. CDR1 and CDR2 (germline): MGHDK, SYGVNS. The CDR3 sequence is CASSPTSGTSGRDEQFF. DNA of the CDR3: TGTGCCAGCAGTCCGACTTCCGGGACTAGCGGGAGGGATGAGCAGTTCTTC.

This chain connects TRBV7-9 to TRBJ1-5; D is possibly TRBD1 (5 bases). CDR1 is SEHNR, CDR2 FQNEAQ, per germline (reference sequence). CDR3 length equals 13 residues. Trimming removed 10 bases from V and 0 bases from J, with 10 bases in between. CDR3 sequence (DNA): TGTGCCACACAGGACGGTAGCAATCAGCCCCAGCATTTT. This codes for CATQDGSNQPQHF.

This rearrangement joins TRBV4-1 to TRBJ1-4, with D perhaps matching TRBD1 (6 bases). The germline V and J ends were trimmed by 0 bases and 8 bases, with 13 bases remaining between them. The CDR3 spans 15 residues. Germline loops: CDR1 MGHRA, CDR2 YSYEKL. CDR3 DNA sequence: TGCGCCAGCAGCCAAGAACAGGGATCGGGGGAAAAACTGTTTTTT. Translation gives CASSQEQGSGEKLFF.

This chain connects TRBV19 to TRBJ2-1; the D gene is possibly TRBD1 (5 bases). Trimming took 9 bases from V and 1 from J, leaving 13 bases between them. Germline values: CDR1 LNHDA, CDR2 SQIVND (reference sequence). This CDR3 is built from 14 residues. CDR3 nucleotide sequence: TGTGCCAGCAAGACAGACCAATCCTACAATGAGCAGTTCTTC. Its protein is CASKTDQSYNEQFF.

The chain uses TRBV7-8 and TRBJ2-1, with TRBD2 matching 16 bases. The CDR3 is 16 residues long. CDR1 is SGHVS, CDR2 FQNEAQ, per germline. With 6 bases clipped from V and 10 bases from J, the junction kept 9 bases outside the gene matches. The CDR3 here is CASRKGLAGGTGEQFF. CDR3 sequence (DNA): TGTGCCAGCAGGAAGGGACTAGCGGGAGGGACTGGGGAGCAGTTCTTC.

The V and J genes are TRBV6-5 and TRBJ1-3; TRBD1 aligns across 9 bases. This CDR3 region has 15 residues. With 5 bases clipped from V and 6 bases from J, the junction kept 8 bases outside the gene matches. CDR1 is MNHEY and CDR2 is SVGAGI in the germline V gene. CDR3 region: CASSHKRTGANTIYF. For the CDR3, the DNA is TGTGCCAGCAGTCACAAGCGGACAGGGGCAAACACCATATATTTT.

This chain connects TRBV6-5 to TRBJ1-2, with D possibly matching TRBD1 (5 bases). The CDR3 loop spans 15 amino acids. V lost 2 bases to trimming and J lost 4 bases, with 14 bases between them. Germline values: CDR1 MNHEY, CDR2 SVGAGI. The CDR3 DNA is TGTGCCAGCAGTTACGGGAGGCGGGGCGTCTATGGCTACACCTTC. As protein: CASSYGRRGVYGYTF.

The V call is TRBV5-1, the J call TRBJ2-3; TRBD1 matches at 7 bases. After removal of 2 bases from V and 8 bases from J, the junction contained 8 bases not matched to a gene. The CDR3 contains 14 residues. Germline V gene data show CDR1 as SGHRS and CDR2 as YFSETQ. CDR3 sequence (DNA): TGCGCCAGCAGCTTAACACAGGGGTTCCCTACGCAGTATTTT. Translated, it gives CASSLTQGFPTQYF.

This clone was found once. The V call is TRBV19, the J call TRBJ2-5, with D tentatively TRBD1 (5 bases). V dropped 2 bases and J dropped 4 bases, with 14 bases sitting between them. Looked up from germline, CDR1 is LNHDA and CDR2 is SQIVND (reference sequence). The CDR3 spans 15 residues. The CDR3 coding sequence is TGTGCCAGTAGTATAATTGGACATATGGGAGAGACCCAGTACTTC. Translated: CASSIIGHMGETQYF.

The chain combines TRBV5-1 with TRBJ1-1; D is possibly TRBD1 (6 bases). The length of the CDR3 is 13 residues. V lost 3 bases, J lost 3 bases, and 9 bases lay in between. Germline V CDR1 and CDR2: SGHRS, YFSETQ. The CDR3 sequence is CASSSDSYTEAFF. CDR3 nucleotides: TGCGCCAGCAGCTCGGACAGTTACACTGAAGCTTTCTTT.

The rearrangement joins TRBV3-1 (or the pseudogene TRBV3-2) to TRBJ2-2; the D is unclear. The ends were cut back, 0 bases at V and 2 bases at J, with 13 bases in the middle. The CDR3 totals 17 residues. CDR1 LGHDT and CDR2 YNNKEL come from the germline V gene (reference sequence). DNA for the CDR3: TGTGCCAGCAGCCAAGATCAGGTTTGGGCAAACACCGGGGAGCTGTTTTTT. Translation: CASSQDQVWANTGELFF.

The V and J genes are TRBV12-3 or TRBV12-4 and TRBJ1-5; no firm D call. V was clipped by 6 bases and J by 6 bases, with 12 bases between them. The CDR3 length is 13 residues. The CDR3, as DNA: TGTGCCAGCAGCTCAAATCGGGGTCAGCCCCAGCATTTT. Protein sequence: CASSSNRGQPQHF.

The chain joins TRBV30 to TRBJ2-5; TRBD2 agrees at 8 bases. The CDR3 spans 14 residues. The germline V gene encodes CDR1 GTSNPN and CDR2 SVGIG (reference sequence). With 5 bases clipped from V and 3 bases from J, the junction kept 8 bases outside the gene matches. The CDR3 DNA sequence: TGTGCCTGGGGGAGCGGGAGAGGGGAAGAGACCCAGTACTTC. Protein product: CAWGSGRGEETQYF.

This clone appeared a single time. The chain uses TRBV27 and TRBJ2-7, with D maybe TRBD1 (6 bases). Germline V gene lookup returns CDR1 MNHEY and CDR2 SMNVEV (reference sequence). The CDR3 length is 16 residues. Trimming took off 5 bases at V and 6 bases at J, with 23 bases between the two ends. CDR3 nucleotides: TGTGCCAGCAGTCGGGGACATAGGGGAAGTTTGGGCGAGCAGTACGTC. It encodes CASSRGHRGSLGEQYV.

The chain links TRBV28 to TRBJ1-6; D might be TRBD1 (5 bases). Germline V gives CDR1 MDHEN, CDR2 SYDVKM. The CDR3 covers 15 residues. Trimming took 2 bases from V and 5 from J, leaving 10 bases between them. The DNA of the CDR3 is TGTGCCAGCAGTTTACGGGGGACGGATAATTCACCCCTCCACTTT. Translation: CASSLRGTDNSPLHF. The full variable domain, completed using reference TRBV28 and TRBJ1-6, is DVKVTQSSRYLVKRTGEKVFLECVQDMDHENMFWYRQDPGLGLRLIYFSYDVKMKEKGDIPEGYSVSREKKERFSLILESASTNQTSMYLCASSLRGTDNSPLHFGNGTRLTVT.

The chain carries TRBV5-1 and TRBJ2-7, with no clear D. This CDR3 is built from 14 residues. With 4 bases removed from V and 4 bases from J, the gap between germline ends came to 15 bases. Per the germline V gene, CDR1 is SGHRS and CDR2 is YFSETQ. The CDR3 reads CASSDPAWPYEQYF. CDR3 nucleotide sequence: TGCGCCAGCAGCGATCCGGCCTGGCCATACGAGCAGTACTTC. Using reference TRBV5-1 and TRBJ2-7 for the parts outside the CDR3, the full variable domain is KAGVTQTPRYLIKTRGQQVTLSCSPISGHRSVSWYQQTPGQGLQFLFEYFSETQRNKGNFPGRFSGRQFSNSRSEMNVSTLELGDSALYLCASSDPAWPYEQYFGPGTRLTVT.

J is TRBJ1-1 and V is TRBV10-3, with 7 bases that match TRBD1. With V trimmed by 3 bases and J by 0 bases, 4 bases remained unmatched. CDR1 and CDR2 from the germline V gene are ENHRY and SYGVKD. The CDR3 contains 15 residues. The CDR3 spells CAISEGTEMNTEAFF. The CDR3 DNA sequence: TGTGCCATCAGTGAAGGGACAGAAATGAACACTGAAGCTTTCTTT.

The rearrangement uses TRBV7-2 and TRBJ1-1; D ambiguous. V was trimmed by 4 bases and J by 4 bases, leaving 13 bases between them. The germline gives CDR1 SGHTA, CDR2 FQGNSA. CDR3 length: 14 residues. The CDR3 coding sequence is TGTGCCAGCAGCTATCCGGGTCGCGTCACTGAAGCTTTCTTT. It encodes CASSYPGRVTEAFF.

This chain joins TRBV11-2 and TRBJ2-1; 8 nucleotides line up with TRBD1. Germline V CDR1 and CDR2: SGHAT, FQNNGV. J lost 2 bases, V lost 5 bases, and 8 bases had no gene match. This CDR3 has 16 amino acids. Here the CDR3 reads CASSPIADRAYNEQFF. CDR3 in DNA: TGTGCCAGCAGCCCCATCGCGGACAGGGCCTACAATGAGCAGTTCTTC.

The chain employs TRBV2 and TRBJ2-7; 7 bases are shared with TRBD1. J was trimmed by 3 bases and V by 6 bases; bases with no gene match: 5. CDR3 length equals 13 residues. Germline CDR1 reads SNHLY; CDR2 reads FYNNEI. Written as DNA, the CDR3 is TGTGCCAGCAGGGTGGACAGGAACTACGAGCAGTACTTC. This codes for CASRVDRNYEQYF.

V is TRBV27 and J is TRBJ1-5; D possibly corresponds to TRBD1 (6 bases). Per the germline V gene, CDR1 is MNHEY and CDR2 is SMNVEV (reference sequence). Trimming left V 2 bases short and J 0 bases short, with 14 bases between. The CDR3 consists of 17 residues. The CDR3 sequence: CASSLKLTGNSNQPQHF. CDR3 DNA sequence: TGTGCCAGCAGTTTAAAATTAACAGGGAATAGCAATCAGCCCCAGCATTTT.

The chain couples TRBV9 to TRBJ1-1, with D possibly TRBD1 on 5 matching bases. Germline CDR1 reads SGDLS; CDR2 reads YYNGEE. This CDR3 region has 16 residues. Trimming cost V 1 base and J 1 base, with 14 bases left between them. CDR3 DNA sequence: TGTGCCAGCAGCGTATCTGCAGGGCCCCCGAACACTGAAGCTTTCTTT. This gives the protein CASSVSAGPPNTEAFF.

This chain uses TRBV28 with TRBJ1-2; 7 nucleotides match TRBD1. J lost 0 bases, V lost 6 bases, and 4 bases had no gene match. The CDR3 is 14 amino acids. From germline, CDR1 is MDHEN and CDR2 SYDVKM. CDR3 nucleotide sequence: TGTGCCAGCAGCGGGGACAGAACTAACTATGGCTACACCTTC. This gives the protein CASSGDRTNYGYTF.

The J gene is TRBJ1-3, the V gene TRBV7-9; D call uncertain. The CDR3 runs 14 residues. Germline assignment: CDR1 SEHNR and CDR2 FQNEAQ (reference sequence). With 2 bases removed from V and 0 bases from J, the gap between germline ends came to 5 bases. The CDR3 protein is CASSLTISGNTIYF. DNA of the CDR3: TGTGCCAGCAGCTTAACGATCTCTGGAAACACCATATATTTT.

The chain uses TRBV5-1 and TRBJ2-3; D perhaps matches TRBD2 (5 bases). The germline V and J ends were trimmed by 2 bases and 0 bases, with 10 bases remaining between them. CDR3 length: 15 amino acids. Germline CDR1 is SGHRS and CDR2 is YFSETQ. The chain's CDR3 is CASSFEGRSTDTQYF. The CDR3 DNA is TGCGCCAGCAGCTTTGAGGGAAGGAGCACAGATACGCAGTATTTT.

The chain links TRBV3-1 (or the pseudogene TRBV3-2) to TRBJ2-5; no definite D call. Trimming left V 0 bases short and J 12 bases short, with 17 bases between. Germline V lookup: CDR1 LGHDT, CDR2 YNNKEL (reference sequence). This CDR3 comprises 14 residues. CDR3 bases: TGTGCCAGCAGCCAAGATCGGAACTTTAACTACGAGTACTTC. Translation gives CASSQDRNFNYEYF.

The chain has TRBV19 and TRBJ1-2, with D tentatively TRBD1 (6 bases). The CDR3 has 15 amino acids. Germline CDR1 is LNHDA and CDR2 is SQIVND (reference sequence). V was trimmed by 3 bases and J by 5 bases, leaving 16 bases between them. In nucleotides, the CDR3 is TGTGCCAGTAGTATCCTTCCGATCAGGGGATATGGCTACACCTTC. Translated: CASSILPIRGYGYTF.

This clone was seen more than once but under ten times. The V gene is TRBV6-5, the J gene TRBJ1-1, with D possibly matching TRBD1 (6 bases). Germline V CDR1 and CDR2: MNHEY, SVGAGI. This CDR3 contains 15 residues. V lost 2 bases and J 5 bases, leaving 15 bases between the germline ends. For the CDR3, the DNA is TGTGCCAGCAGTTACGGGAGGGGGATGGGGACTGAAGCTTTCTTT. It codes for CASSYGRGMGTEAFF.

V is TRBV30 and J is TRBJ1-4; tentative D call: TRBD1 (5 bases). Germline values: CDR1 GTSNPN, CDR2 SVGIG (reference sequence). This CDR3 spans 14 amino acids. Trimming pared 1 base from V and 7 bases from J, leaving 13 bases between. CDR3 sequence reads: CAWSAGGRPEKLFF. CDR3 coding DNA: TGTGCCTGGAGTGCCGGGGGACGGCCTGAAAAACTGTTTTTT.